Reported below is one TCR beta chain. Its antigen is not known. A second 7 to 11 cycle PCR used barcoded and J-beta primers. Using its own MiXCR run on the 5' RACE reads, TCRdb lists one record per CDR3 protein. This sample carries 800,000 to 950,000 distinct CDR3 sequences, under 35% of them seen once, and the ten largest clones take 10% to 13%. The CDR3 totals 14 residues. The data were obtained in a study of blood T cells in healthy people across ages. Looking at the study overall: When template switching was applied, about one barcoded beta molecule was captured per two T cells. Findings of the study overall: One million T cells yielded diversity estimates that were considered underestimates. The percentage of naive T cells correlated strongly with TCR beta diversity. Fewer expanded clones and more diversity marked long-lived versus aged donors.

These same data were also listed under a study on T cells of mothers and their children.

The sample taken for sequencing was blood. The V call is TRBV21-1, the J call TRBJ2-5; TRBD2 is the table's D call, not checked against the DNA. TRBV21-1 is labeled a pseudogene. This sequence originates from a woman in her thirties or forties in good health. The CDR3 protein is CARGKRGAQETQYF. In DNA form, the CDR3 reads TGTGCCAGGGGGAAGCGGGGGGCCCAAGAGACCCAGTACTTC.